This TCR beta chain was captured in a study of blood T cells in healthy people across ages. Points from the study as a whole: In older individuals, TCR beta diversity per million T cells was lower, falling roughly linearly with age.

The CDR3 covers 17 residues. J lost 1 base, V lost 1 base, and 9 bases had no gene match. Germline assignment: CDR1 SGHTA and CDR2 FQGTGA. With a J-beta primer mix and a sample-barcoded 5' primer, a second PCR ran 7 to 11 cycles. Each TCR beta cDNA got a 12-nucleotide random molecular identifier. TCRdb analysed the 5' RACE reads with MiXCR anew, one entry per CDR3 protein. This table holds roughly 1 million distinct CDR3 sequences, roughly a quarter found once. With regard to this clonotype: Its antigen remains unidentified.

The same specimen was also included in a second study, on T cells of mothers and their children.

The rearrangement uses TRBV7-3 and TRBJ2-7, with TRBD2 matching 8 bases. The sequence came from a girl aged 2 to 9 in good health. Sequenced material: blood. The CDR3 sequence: CASSLSRGSGVSYEQYF. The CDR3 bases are TGTGCCAGCAGCTTAAGCCGGGGTAGCGGGGTATCCTACGAGCAGTACTTC. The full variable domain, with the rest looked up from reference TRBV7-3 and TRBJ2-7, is GAGVSQTPSNKVTEKGKYVELRCDPISGHTALYWYRQSLGQGPEFLIYFQGTGAADDSGLPNDRFFAVRPEGSVSTLKIQRTERGDSAVYLCASSLSRGSGVSYEQYFGPGTRLTVT.